Listed here is a single T cell receptor (beta chain). Under the authors' procedure: Cell counts per sample came from amplifying reference gene primers. Assay: immunoSEQ multiplex PCR; the TCRdb copy retains only in-frame clones and omits some. That table supplies the V and J calls and clone size; D and trimming were determined from the DNA. The data contain about 100,000 clones, about 90% of them seen just once; the ten biggest clones take up approximately 5.3%. These data are taken from a study of blood T cell repertoires in COVID-19. Study context: Material from acute and convalescent COVID-19 was sourced from the United States, Italy and Spain. Sample material is recorded as cDNA or gDNA derived from T cells, B-cell-depleted T cells, or PBMCs.

The CDR3 runs to 15 residues. V gave up 0 bases and J gave up 6 bases, with 12 bases separating them. Germline loops: CDR1 MNHEY, CDR2 SVGAGI. V usage is TRBV6-5 and J usage is TRBJ2-1, with a possible D match to TRBD2 (6 bases). The receptor comes from a human donor in a cohort sampled during active COVID-19. What was sequenced was peripheral blood. CDR3 DNA: TGTGCCAGCAGTTACTCTGGGGGGATTGGCAATGAGCAGTTCTTC. This translates into CASSYSGGIGNEQFF.